This TCR beta chain was recorded in a study of T-cell reconstitution after alpha-beta-depleted transplantation in children. Ten or more counts support this clonotype. Its antigen is currently unknown. Notes on the study in general: Several patients had high TCRbeta diversity at day 60; it came from surviving recipient T cells and thymic progenitors.

Library preparation (for TCRbeta) was performed with unique molecular identifiers. TCRdb called the PCR reads again in MiXCR, with one record for every CDR3 protein. The sample carries roughly 150,000 distinct CDR3 sequences, 11% recorded once. Germline V CDR1 and CDR2: DFQATT, SNEGSKA (reference sequence). The V end was cut by 0 bases, the J end by 0 bases, with 8 bases between. CDR3 length: 14 residues. The sequence came from a boy younger than 10 with acute myeloid leukemia, due to receive a stem cell transplant. The rearrangement uses TRBV20-1 and TRBJ1-2, with D uncertain. The sequencing used PBMCs, collected before TCRalphabeta/CD19-depleted stem cell transplant. The CDR3 is CSARDRGANYGYTF. The CDR3 nucleotides are TGCAGTGCTAGAGATCGCGGAGCTAACTATGGCTACACCTTC.